One sample yielded the 4 T cell receptor beta chains listed below, sequenced in a study of regulatory T cells in long-lasting Graves disease. Sample time point: newly diagnosed GD, antithyroid drugs for less than 3 months. Following extraction of RNA from PBMCs, that RNA was used to make the TCR library. Both iRepertoire HTBI primers and Arm-PCR of CDR3 regions were used to build the TCR beta libraries. TCRdb ran MiXCR on the multiplex PCR reads and lists one entry per CDR3 protein. This sample has approximately 400,000 distinct CDR3 sequences, with roughly 12% found just once. The sample also formed part of further work on T cells in Graves' hyperthyroidism and ophthalmopathy.

Material: peripheral blood mononuclear cells (PBMCs), obtained at new diagnosis, from a patient treated with antithyroid drugs. The receptors shown here come from a woman aged 18-29 years with Graves disease.

This clonotype occurred many times. This chain connects TRBV11-3 to TRBJ2-3; weak D call: TRBD1 (6 bases). V was cut by 0 bases and J by 8 bases, with 15 bases left in between. The CDR3 has 15 amino acids. The germline V gene encodes CDR1 SGHNT and CDR2 YENEEA. CDR3 in DNA: TGTGCCAGCAGCTTAGATGTCGCAGGGGAAGGTACGCAGTATTTT. This gives the protein CASSLDVAGEGTQYF.

This clonotype has more than one count but fewer than ten. The V gene is TRBV10-3, the J gene TRBJ1-1; D ambiguous. This CDR3 has 14 amino acids. Germline V CDR1 and CDR2: ENHRY, SYGVKD. Between the trimmed V and J ends, which lost 0 bases and 2 bases, there was a span of 7 bases. As DNA, the CDR3 is TGTGCCATCAGTGAGTCGATCGATAACACTGAAGCTTTCTTT. It encodes CAISESIDNTEAFF.

J is TRBJ2-3 and V is TRBV3-1, with 7 bases identical to TRBD2. CDR1 and CDR2 from the germline V gene are LGHDT and YNNKEL (reference sequence). This CDR3 contains 17 residues. V shed 8 bases and J 4 bases; nucleotides not matched to a gene: 18. As DNA, the CDR3 is TGTGCCAGCTCTCGCCAGCGACTGGGGGGGGTTCCAGATACGCAGTATTTT. It specifies CASSRQRLGGVPDTQYF.

In this sample, this clonotype turned up many times. This chain links TRBV2 with TRBJ1-1; unclear D gene. Deletions cut 1 base from V and 3 bases from J, with 15 bases between. The CDR3 runs 16 residues. Germline assignment: CDR1 SNHLY and CDR2 FYNNEI. The CDR3 loop is CASSEGKGIAYTEAFF. In DNA, the CDR3 is TGTGCCAGCAGTGAAGGGAAGGGTATCGCGTACACTGAAGCTTTCTTT.